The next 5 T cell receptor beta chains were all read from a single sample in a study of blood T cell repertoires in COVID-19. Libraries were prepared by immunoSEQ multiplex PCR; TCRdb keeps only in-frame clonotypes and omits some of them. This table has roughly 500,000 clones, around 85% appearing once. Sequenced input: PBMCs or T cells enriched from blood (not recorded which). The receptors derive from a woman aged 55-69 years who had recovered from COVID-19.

Here the CDR3 DNA reads TGTGCCAGTAGTGGGGGACAGAAAGAGACCCAGTACTTC. This codes for CASSGGQKETQYF. V usage is TRBV19 and J usage is TRBJ2-5; 7 positions match TRBD1. The CDR3 loop spans 13 amino acids. CDR1 and CDR2 (germline): LNHDA, SQIVND (reference sequence). The V and J ends lost 5 bases and 3 bases, in that order; junction bases with no gene match: 3. Full variable domain (outside the CDR3, taken from reference TRBV19 and TRBJ2-5): DGGITQSPKYLFRKEGQNVTLSCEQNLNHDAMYWYRQDPGQGLRLIYYSQIVNDFQKGDIAEGYSVSREKKESFPLTVTSAQKNPTAFYLCASSGGQKETQYFGPGTRLLVL.

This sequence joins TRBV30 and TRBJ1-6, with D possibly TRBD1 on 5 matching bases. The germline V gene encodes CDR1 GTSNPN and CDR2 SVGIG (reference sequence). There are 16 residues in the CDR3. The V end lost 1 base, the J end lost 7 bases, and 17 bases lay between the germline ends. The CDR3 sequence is CAWSDRTRSGNSPLHF. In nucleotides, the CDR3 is TGTGCCTGGAGTGACAGGACACGATCGGGCAATTCACCCCTCCACTTT.

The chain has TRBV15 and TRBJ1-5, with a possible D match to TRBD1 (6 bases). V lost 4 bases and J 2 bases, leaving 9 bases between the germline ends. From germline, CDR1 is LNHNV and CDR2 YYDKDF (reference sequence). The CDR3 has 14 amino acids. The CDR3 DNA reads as TGTGCCACCAGCAAGAGACAGGGCAATCAGCCCCAGCATTTT. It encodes CATSKRQGNQPQHF.

The CDR3 coding sequence is TGTGCCACCAGTGCCTCCCTGGGGACAGGGGGCGGTTTTGAAGCTTTCTTT. Its protein product is CATSASLGTGGGFEAFF. The genes are TRBV24-1 and TRBJ1-1; TRBD1 agrees at 12 bases. The CDR3 length is 17 residues. Germline lookup yields CDR1 KGHDR and CDR2 SFDVKD. V lost 5 bases, J lost 7 bases, and 13 bases stayed unmatched.

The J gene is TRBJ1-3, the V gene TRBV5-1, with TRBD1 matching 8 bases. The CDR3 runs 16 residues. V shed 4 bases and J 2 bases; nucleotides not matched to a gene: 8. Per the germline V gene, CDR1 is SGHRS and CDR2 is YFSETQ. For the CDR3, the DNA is TGCGCCAGCAGCGTAGGACAGGGATCCGCTGGAAACACCATATATTTT. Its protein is CASSVGQGSAGNTIYF.